Listed below are T cell receptor beta chains from one sample, sequenced in a study of T cells in Graves' hyperthyroidism and ophthalmopathy. TCRdb reanalysed the multiplex PCR reads using MiXCR and keeps one entry per CDR3 protein. Here the sample spans 350,000 to 400,000 distinct CDR3 sequences, about 18% being singletons. What was sequenced was blood. These receptors came from a young woman with Graves' hyperthyroidism. CDR3s include the opening cysteine and the closing phenylalanine or tryptophan. The order of the fields is V gene, D gene, J gene, clone size, CDR3 DNA, CDR3 protein. A D gene is named only where the DNA matches it firmly. Size values are once, few and many counts, or a class for expanded clones, and some rows have none.

TRBV6-1	TRBD1	TRBJ2-5	many	TGTGCCAGCAGCCCCACAGGGGCCTGGGAGACCCAGTACTTC	CASSPTGAWETQYF
TRBV6-2/TRBV6-3	NA	TRBJ2-7	many	TGTGCCAGCAGTTACTCAGGCAACTACGAGCAGTACTTC	CASSYSGNYEQYF
TRBV7-2	NA	TRBJ1-6	NA	TGTGCCAGCAGCACCGTTTTTCCGCCCCTCCACTTT	CASSTVFPPLHF
TRBV6-5	NA	TRBJ2-7	once	TGTGCCAGCAGTTACGCCGGGGTCTACGAGCAGTACTTC	CASSYAGVYEQYF
TRBV7-2	NA	TRBJ1-6	NA	TGTGCCAGCAAAGGGCTCCCCTATAATTCACCCCTCCACTTT	CASKGLPYNSPLHF
TRBV20-1	NA	TRBJ1-2	many	TGCAGTGCTAGTCTATCACGTGGCTATGGCTACACCTTC	CSASLSRGYGYTF
TRBV7-3	NA	TRBJ2-6	NA	TGTGCCAGCAGCTTCGGTCCCGGATCTGGGGCCAACGTCCTGACTTTC	CASSFGPGSGANVLTF
TRBV6-5	TRBD2	TRBJ2-7	many	TGTGCCAGCAGTCACCTAGCGGGGGGGCGTAGGGAGCAGTACTTC	CASSHLAGGRREQYF
TRBV2	NA	TRBJ2-2	few	TGTGCCAGCGGCCTTCGGGGGGCGGTGGACACCGGGGAGCTGTTTTTT	CASGLRGAVDTGELFF
TRBV5-1	NA	TRBJ2-3	NA	TGCGCCAGCAGCCCTGGAGAGCATTCCAGCACAGATACGCAGTATTTT	CASSPGEHSSTDTQYF
TRBV12-3/TRBV12-4	NA	TRBJ2-7	many	TGTGCCAGCAGTTGGCAGTGGGGCCCCGGGGACGAGCAGTACTTC	CASSWQWGPGDEQYF
TRBV20-1	NA	TRBJ2-2	many	TGCAGTGCTACTAAAGAACAGGGTAAAGGAAACACCGGGGAGCTGTTTTTT	CSATKEQGKGNTGELFF
TRBV7-8	NA	TRBJ1-1	many	TGTGCCAGCAGCTTAGCGGGGCAGGGAATGACTGAAGCTTTCTTT	CASSLAGQGMTEAFF
TRBV9	TRBD2	TRBJ2-5	many	TGTGCCAGCAGCGTAGCTGCGGGACTAACGGAGACCCAGTACTTC	CASSVAAGLTETQYF
TRBV6-1	NA	TRBJ1-2	few	TGTGCCAGCCGTAGACAGGTCTATGGCTACACCTTC	CASRRQVYGYTF
TRBV13	NA	TRBJ2-5	many	TGTGCCAGCACCCCCCAGGGTGGAGAGACCCAGTACTTC	CASTPQGGETQYF
TRBV20-1	TRBD2	TRBJ2-5	many	TGCAGTGCTAGAGATTTCGAAGCGGGGACTCGGGAGACCCAGTACTTC	CSARDFEAGTRETQYF
TRBV7-8	NA	TRBJ2-2	many	TGTGCCAGCAGCACAAAAGGGCACACCGGGGAGCTGTTTTTT	CASSTKGHTGELFF
TRBV12-3/TRBV12-4	NA	TRBJ1-5	many	TGTGCCAGCAGTCAGAACCAAGCAGGGCATCAGCCCCAGCATTTT	CASSQNQAGHQPQHF
TRBV20-1	NA	TRBJ1-2	once	TGCAGTGCTAGAGATTCAGGGAACCCCTATGGCTACACCTTC	CSARDSGNPYGYTF
TRBV5-1	NA	TRBJ2-5	NA	TGCGCCAGCAGCTCGCGTCAAGGGTTCGGAGAGACCCAGTACTTC	CASSSRQGFGETQYF
TRBV29-1	NA	TRBJ2-7	many	TGCAGCGTGCTCACAGGGACCTACGAGCAGTACTTC	CSVLTGTYEQYF
TRBV27	NA	TRBJ2-7	many	TGTGCCAGCAGTTTATCGGCCTCCGGGACCCTACTCGAGCAGTACTTC	CASSLSASGTLLEQYF
TRBV11-2	NA	TRBJ2-7	once	TGTGCCAGCAGCTTAGATATTGTAGGGTTCAGGGGCGAGCAGTACTTC	CASSLDIVGFRGEQYF
TRBV30	NA	TRBJ1-2	NA	TGTGCCTGGCAGGCGGGGGGGCCTTTCGGCTACACCTTC	CAWQAGGPFGYTF
TRBV4-1	TRBD2	TRBJ2-7	many	TGCGCCAGCAGCCAGGGATCCCTAGCGGGGAGTGGGTACGAGCAGTACTTC	CASSQGSLAGSGYEQYF
TRBV2	NA	TRBJ1-3	many	TGTGCCAGCAACGACGACAGGTGGGGAAACACCATATATTTT	CASNDDRWGNTIYF
TRBV20-1	NA	TRBJ1-2	many	TGCAGTGCTCCCCAGGGTAGCTACACCTTC	CSAPQGSYTF
TRBV6-5	NA	TRBJ1-3	many	TGTGCCAGCAGTTACTCGGGGGGTGATGGAAACACCATATATTTT	CASSYSGGDGNTIYF
TRBV12-3/TRBV12-4	NA	TRBJ1-2	many	TGTGCCAGCAGTTCCACGAGGACCTATGGCTACACCTTC	CASSSTRTYGYTF
TRBV12-3/TRBV12-4	NA	TRBJ1-2	many	TGTGCCAGCAGTTTTGAGGAGGACTATGGCTACACCTTC	CASSFEEDYGYTF
TRBV7-8	NA	TRBJ1-5	NA	TGTGCCAGCAGCTTAGTTTCCAGGGATCAGCCCCAGCATTTT	CASSLVSRDQPQHF